Each of the 13 T cell receptor beta chains below was sequenced from the same sample in a study of beta chain features in type 1 diabetes. Investigators reverse transcribed all isolated RNA, so they sequenced expressed TCRB transcripts. Here immunoSEQ multiplex PCR was the method, and the copy in TCRdb shows in-frame clones only, minus some. This table has about 360,000 clones, over 10% appearing once. Sequenced: naive CD4+ T cells from blood. The receptors originated from a man younger than 35 in good health.

The chain couples TRBV18 to TRBJ1-5, with D possibly matching TRBD1 (6 bases). Germline lookup yields CDR1 KGHSH and CDR2 LQKENI. V gave up 3 bases and J gave up 0 bases, with 9 bases separating them. The CDR3 extends over 15 amino acids. This chain's CDR3 is CASSPTGYSNQPQHF. CDR3 DNA sequence: TGTGCCAGCTCACCGACAGGTTATAGCAATCAGCCCCAGCATTTT.

This clone was picked up a small number of times. This rearrangement joins TRBV5-4 to TRBJ1-5; the match to TRBD1 covers 8 bases. CDR3 length: 20 amino acids. From germline, CDR1 is SGHNT and CDR2 YYREEE (reference sequence). J lost 0 bases, V lost 2 bases, and 16 bases had no gene match. The CDR3: CASSLGLRDRSRYSNQPQHF. CDR3 nucleotide sequence: TGTGCCAGCAGCTTAGGGCTCCGGGACAGGAGCCGCTATAGCAATCAGCCCCAGCATTTT.

This clone was seen a few times. The genes are TRBV28 and TRBJ1-2, with a tentative D call TRBD1 (5 bases). With 2 bases removed from V and 6 bases from J, the gap between germline ends came to 7 bases. The CDR3 is 12 amino acids. Germline-derived CDR1 and CDR2 are MDHEN and SYDVKM. The CDR3 here is CASSLPGNGYTF. The CDR3 nucleotides are TGTGCCAGCAGTTTACCAGGGAATGGCTACACCTTC.

The chain employs TRBV28 and TRBJ2-7; 8 bases align to TRBD1. In germline, CDR1 is MDHEN, CDR2 SYDVKM. The trim removed 7 bases at V and 0 bases at J, leaving 11 bases unmatched. This CDR3 is 16 amino acids long. As DNA, the CDR3 is TGTGCCAGCACCTTACTTTCCGGGACAGGCTCCTACGAGCAGTACTTC. Its translation: CASTLLSGTGSYEQYF. Full variable domain (rest looked up from reference TRBV28 and TRBJ2-7): DVKVTQSSRYLVKRTGEKVFLECVQDMDHENMFWYRQDPGLGLRLIYFSYDVKMKEKGDIPEGYSVSREKKERFSLILESASTNQTSMYLCASTLLSGTGSYEQYFGPGTRLTVT.

This clone was seen only a few times. The CDR3 nucleotides read TGTGCCAGCAGCGAGGGACTAGCGGGGGAGGGCACAGATACGCAGTATTTT. Protein: CASSEGLAGEGTDTQYF. J is TRBJ2-3 and V is TRBV4-2, with 14 nucleotides matching TRBD2. Germline assignment: CDR1 LGHNA and CDR2 YNFKEQ. This CDR3 contains 17 residues. V shed 5 bases and J 1 base; nucleotides not matched to a gene: 5.

This chain connects TRBV15 to TRBJ2-5; tentative D call: TRBD1 (7 bases). Between the trimmed V and J ends, which lost 3 bases and 0 bases, there was a span of 11 bases. CDR1 and CDR2 from the germline V gene are LNHNV and YYDKDF (reference sequence). The CDR3 has 15 residues. The CDR3 nucleotides read TGTGCCACCAGCAGGGGAGGACAGGACCAAGAGACCCAGTACTTC. Residues: CATSRGGQDQETQYF.

This clone came up a few times. CDR3 loop: CASSPDAEKRGYTF. The DNA for the CDR3 is TGTGCCAGCAGCCCCGATGCAGAAAAGCGAGGCTACACCTTC. This chain uses TRBV4-2 with TRBJ1-2; no reliable D call. Looked up from germline, CDR1 is LGHNA and CDR2 is YNFKEQ. Trimming stripped 4 bases from V and 8 bases from J, with 17 bases between. The length of the CDR3 is 14 residues.

The chain employs TRBV5-1 and TRBJ1-1; D is unclear. Germline loops: CDR1 SGHRS, CDR2 YFSETQ. The CDR3 has 16 amino acids. The V gene lost 0 bases and the J gene lost 2 bases, with 14 bases spanning the gap. CDR3 sequence reads: CASSLEGLRRNTEAFF. The CDR3 DNA follows: TGCGCCAGCAGCTTGGAAGGACTTCGAAGAAACACTGAAGCTTTCTTT. Looking up the rest from reference TRBV5-1 and TRBJ1-1 gives the full variable domain: KAGVTQTPRYLIKTRGQQVTLSCSPISGHRSVSWYQQTPGQGLQFLFEYFSETQRNKGNFPGRFSGRQFSNSRSEMNVSTLELGDSALYLCASSLEGLRRNTEAFFGQGTRLTVV.

The DNA of the CDR3 is TGTGCCAGCAGCTCTCACAGGACTAACTATGGCTACACCTTC. It specifies CASSSHRTNYGYTF. The V call is TRBV7-2, the J call TRBJ1-2; possibly TRBD1 for D (5 bases). This CDR3 is built from 14 residues. CDR1 is SGHTA and CDR2 is FQGNSA in the germline V gene. V gave up 4 bases and J gave up 0 bases, with 9 bases separating them.

There are a few counts of this clone. The V call is TRBV4-3, the J call TRBJ2-5; 13 bases fit TRBD2. The CDR3 totals 17 residues. V was clipped by 4 bases and J by 4 bases; unmatched bases: 9. Germline lookup yields CDR1 LGHNA and CDR2 YSLEER. The CDR3 coding sequence is TGCGCCAGCAGCCCGAGCCCGGGACTAGCGGGACGAGAGACCCAGTACTTC. This translates into CASSPSPGLAGRETQYF.

This clone turned up a few times. This rearrangement joins TRBV19 to TRBJ2-3, with a weak D call TRBD2 (5 bases). V lost 9 bases, J lost 6 bases, and 10 bases lay in between. The CDR3 spans 11 residues. The germline gives CDR1 LNHDA, CDR2 SQIVND (reference sequence). The CDR3 reads CASSRGDTQYF. In DNA form, the CDR3 reads TGTGCCAGCTCTCGCGGGGATACGCAGTATTTT. The full variable domain, with the rest looked up from reference TRBV19 and TRBJ2-3, is DGGITQSPKYLFRKEGQNVTLSCEQNLNHDAMYWYRQDPGQGLRLIYYSQIVNDFQKGDIAEGYSVSREKKESFPLTVTSAQKNPTAFYLCASSRGDTQYFGPGTRLTVL.

The chain joins TRBV30 to TRBJ1-1; no definite D call. Germline V gives CDR1 GTSNPN, CDR2 SVGIG (reference sequence). This CDR3 region has 13 residues. Trimming removed 2 bases at V and 5 bases at J, with 12 bases between. The DNA of the CDR3 is TGTGCCTGGAGTCTGGCAGTGGAGACTGAAGCTTTCTTT. It translates to CAWSLAVETEAFF.

The V and J genes are TRBV29-1 and TRBJ2-7, with TRBD2 matching 11 bases. CDR3 size: 14 residues. V was clipped by 4 bases and J by 1 base; unmatched bases: 3. Germline values: CDR1 SQVTM, CDR2 ANQGSEA. The DNA for the CDR3 is TGCAGCGTTGGGACTAGCGGGTTATCCTACGAGCAGTACTTC. This gives the protein CSVGTSGLSYEQYF.